This record covers a single T cell receptor (beta chain). No antigen is known for it. The sample is drawn from a study of T cell responses to AZD1222 COVID-19 vaccine. Study-level results: Dominant CD4 TCR responses targeted spike regions 160-218 and 743-854. There were mostly white British donors and more females than males, and clonal diversity was possibly underestimated.

Generated by immunoSEQ multiplex PCR, the TCRdb table keeps only in-frame clones and is missing some. The data show some 200,000 clones, 85% to 95% seen once. J lost 6 bases, V lost 6 bases, and 8 bases had no gene match. The germline V gene has CDR1 WNHNN and CDR2 SYGVQD (reference sequence). This CDR3 is 15 amino acids long. The receptor comes from an adult who received the MenACWY meningococcal vaccine as a control. The material was peripheral blood, obtained 28 days after the second dose of the MenACWY control vaccine. The chain joins TRBV10-1 to TRBJ2-1, with 10 bases matching TRBD2. The CDR3, as DNA: TGCGCCAGCAGCGACCAGACTAGCGGGTTCAATGAGCAGTTCTTC. This encodes CASSDQTSGFNEQFF.